This passage covers 6 T cell receptor beta chains from one sample sequenced in a study of cytomegalovirus exposure and HLA in healthy donors. Vbeta (60) and Jbeta (13) primers were used in the PCR. Produced via immunoSEQ multiplex PCR; TCRdb's table is partial and in-frame only. The table lists roughly 100,000 clones, roughly 80% of them singletons. Sequencing was done on a sample of PBMCs. The receptors were gathered from a man under 40 in good health and CMV-seropositive.

The rearrangement links TRBV19 to TRBJ2-7; 8 nucleotides match TRBD1. V trimming: 6 bases; J trimming: 2 bases; junction bases outside the gene matches: 6. CDR1 and CDR2 (germline): LNHDA, SQIVND (reference sequence). The CDR3 has 14 residues. CDR3 in DNA: TGTGCCAGTAGCCTCACAGGGGGGACCTACGAGCAGTACTTC. Residues: CASSLTGGTYEQYF. The variable domain in full, completed from reference TRBV19 and TRBJ2-7, reads DGGITQSPKYLFRKEGQNVTLSCEQNLNHDAMYWYRQDPGQGLRLIYYSQIVNDFQKGDIAEGYSVSREKKESFPLTVTSAQKNPTAFYLCASSLTGGTYEQYFGPGTRLTVT.

The chain's CDR3 is CASSYSETQAYNEQFF. The CDR3 DNA reads as TGTGCCAGCAGTTACTCCGAGACACAAGCCTACAATGAGCAGTTCTTC. The chain has TRBV6-5 and TRBJ2-1; D gene uncertain. Trimming removed 0 bases at V and 2 bases at J, with 11 bases between. In germline, CDR1 is MNHEY, CDR2 SVGAGI. The CDR3 is 16 residues long.

The chain carries TRBV7-9 and TRBJ1-1; 7 bases match TRBD1. In germline, CDR1 is SEHNR, CDR2 FQNEAQ (reference sequence). The CDR3 runs 13 residues. Losses at the gene ends were 3 bases for V and 6 bases for J; bases not matched to a gene: 4. In DNA, the CDR3 is TGTGCCAGCAGCTTGCAGGGGGGAGCTGAAGCTTTCTTT. It yields the protein CASSLQGGAEAFF. The full variable domain, rest sourced from reference TRBV7-9 and TRBJ1-1, is DTGVSQNPRHKITKRGQNVTFRCDPISEHNRLYWYRQTLGQGPEFLTYFQNEAQLEKSRLLSDRFSAERPKGSFSTLEIQRTEQGDSAMYLCASSLQGGAEAFFGQGTRLTVV.

The count of this clone is one. The rearrangement links TRBV27 to TRBJ1-4; a possible D gene is TRBD1 (6 bases). Germline CDR1 MNHEY, CDR2 SMNVEV (reference sequence). The CDR3 consists of 16 residues. Trimming removed 2 bases at V and 4 bases at J, with 14 bases between. CDR3 loop: CASSLRLRGGNEKLFF. DNA of the CDR3: TGTGCCAGCAGTTTACGCCTCAGGGGTGGTAATGAAAAACTGTTTTTT.

The rearrangement joins TRBV5-4 to TRBJ2-7; tentative D call: TRBD1 (5 bases). Germline values: CDR1 SGHNT, CDR2 YYREEE (reference sequence). CDR3 size: 13 residues. V gave up 4 bases and J gave up 6 bases, with 14 bases separating them. As DNA, the CDR3 is TGTGCCAGCAGCCTAGAAGCAGGGCGCGAGCAGTACTTC. Translating it yields CASSLEAGREQYF.

This chain uses TRBV2 with TRBJ2-7; D is possibly TRBD1 (5 bases). V was pared by 3 bases and J by 6 bases, with 18 bases between. Germline CDR1 is SNHLY and CDR2 is FYNNEI. The CDR3 sequence is 15 residues long. CDR3 DNA: TGTGCCAGCAGTGAGACAGTTTCCGTTTACGGCGAGCAGTACTTC. This gives the protein CASSETVSVYGEQYF.